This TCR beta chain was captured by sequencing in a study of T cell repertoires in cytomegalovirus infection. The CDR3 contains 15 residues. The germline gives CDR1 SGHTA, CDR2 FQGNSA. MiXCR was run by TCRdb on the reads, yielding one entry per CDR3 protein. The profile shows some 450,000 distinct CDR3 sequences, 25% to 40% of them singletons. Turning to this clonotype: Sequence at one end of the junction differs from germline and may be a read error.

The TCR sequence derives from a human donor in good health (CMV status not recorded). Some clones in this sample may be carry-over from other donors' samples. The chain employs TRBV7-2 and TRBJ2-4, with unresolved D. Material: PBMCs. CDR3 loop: CASSLTPLAQNIPYF. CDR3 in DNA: TGTGCCAGCAGCTTAACCCCCTTGGCCCAGAACATTCCGTACTTC.